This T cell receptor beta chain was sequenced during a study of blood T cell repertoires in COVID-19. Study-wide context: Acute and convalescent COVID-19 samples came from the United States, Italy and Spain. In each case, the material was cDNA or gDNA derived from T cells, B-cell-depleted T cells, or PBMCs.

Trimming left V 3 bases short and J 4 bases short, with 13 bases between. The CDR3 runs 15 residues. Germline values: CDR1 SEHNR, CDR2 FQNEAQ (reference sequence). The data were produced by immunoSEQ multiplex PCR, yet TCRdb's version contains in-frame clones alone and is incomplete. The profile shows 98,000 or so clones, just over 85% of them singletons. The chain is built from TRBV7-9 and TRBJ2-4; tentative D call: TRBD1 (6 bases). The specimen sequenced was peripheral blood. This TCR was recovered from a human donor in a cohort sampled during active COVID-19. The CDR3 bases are TGTGCCAGCAGCTTGTCCGGGACACCGAAAAACATTCAGTACTTC. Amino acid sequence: CASSLSGTPKNIQYF.